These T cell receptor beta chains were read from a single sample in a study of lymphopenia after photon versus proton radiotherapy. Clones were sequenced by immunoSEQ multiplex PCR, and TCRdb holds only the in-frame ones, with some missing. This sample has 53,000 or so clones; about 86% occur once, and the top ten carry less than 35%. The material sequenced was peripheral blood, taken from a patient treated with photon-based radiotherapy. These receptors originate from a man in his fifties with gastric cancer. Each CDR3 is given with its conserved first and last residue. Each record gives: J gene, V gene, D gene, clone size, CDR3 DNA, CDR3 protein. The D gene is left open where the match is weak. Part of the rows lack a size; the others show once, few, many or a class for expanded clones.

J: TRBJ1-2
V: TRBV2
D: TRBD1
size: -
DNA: TGTGCCAGCAAAAGAGATCAGGGGGCCGTCTACACCTTC
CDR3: CASKRDQGAVYTF

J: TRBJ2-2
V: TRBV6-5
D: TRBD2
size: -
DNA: TGTGCCAGCAGTTACTCGTTGGGGGGGGGCACCGGGGAGCTGTTTTTT
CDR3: CASSYSLGGGTGELFF

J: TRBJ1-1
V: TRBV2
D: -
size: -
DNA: TGTGCCAGCAGCGCCGGGACTACCAAATACACTGAAGCTTTCTTT
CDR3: CASSAGTTKYTEAFF

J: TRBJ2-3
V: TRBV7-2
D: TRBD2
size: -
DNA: TGTGCCAGCAGCTTAGCGTTACTAGCGGGGGGGCAGGTGGATACGCAGTATTTT
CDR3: CASSLALLAGGQVDTQYF

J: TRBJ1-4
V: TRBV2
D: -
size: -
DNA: TGTGCTACAAGAGAATGGGCAACTAATGAAAAACTGTTTTTT
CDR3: CATREWATNEKLFF

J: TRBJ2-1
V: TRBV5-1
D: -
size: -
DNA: TGCGCCAGCAGCCCTTCGGACGGGAGCTCCTACAATGAGCAGTTCTTC
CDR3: CASSPSDGSSYNEQFF

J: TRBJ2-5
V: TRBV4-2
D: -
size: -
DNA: TGTGCCAGCAGCCAAGATCTCGACAGGCGGACAGAGACCCAGTACTTC
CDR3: CASSQDLDRRTETQYF

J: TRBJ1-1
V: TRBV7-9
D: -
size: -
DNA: TGTGCCAGCAGCCCCCCAACCAAGTTGAACGCTGAAGCTTTCTTT
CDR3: CASSPPTKLNAEAFF

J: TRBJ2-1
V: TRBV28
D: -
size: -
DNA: TGTGCCAGCACAACCGCCAACAGCCTTGCGGAGCAGTTCTTC
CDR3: CASTTANSLAEQFF

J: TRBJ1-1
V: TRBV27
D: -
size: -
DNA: TGTGCCAGCAGTATCACTCGGGGGGGGACTGAAGCTTTCTTT
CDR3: CASSITRGGTEAFF

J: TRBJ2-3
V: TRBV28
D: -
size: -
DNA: TGTGCCAGCAGTTTATGGGCAACTAGCACAGATACGCAGTATTTT
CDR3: CASSLWATSTDTQYF

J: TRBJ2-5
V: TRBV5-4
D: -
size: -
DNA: TGTGCCAGCAGCAGTTACAGGGAAAAAGAGACCCAGTACTTC
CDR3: CASSSYREKETQYF

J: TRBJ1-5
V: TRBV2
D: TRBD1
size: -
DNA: TGTGCCAGCAGTTGGACAGGGAACCATAATCAGCCCCAGCATTTT
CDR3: CASSWTGNHNQPQHF

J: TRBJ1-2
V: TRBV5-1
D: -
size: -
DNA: TGCGCCAGCAGCTTGGGAAACTATGGCTACACCTTC
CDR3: CASSLGNYGYTF

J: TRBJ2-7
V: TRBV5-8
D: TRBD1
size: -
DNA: TGTGCCAGCAGCTTTGGGACAGGTTCCTCCTACGAGCAGTACTTC
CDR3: CASSFGTGSSYEQYF

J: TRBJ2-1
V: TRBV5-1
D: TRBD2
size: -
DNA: TGCGCCAGCAGCTTTAAGGGACTAGCGGGAGGGGAATTCTACAATGAGCAGTTCTTC
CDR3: CASSFKGLAGGEFYNEQFF

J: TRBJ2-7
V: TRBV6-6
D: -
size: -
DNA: TGTGCCAGCAGTACCGGGCCGGAGAAGCAGTACTTC
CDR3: CASSTGPEKQYF

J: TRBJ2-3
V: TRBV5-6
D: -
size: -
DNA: TGTGCCAGCAGCTTATTTAGCGGAGGCACAGATACGCAGTATTTT
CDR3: CASSLFSGGTDTQYF

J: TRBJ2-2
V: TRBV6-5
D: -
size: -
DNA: TGTGCCAGCAGTTACTCGGGGACCGGGGAGCTGTTTTTT
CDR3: CASSYSGTGELFF

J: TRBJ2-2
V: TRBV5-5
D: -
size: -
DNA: TGTGCCAGCAGCCTGTTGACAGGCCCGAACACCGGGGAGCTGTTTTTT
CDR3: CASSLLTGPNTGELFF

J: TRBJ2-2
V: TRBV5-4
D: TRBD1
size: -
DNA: TGTGCCAGCAGCGGAGACAGGGGGCGCAGGGGCACCGGGGAGCTGTTTTTT
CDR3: CASSGDRGRRGTGELFF

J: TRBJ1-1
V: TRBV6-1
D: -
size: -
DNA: TGTGCCAGCACCCGAGGGGCAGGGAGAGGAACTGAAGCTTTCTTT
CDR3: CASTRGAGRGTEAFF

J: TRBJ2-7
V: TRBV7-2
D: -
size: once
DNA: TGTGCCAGCAGCCAATCTCCGTTTAGGCGGGGGCGGGCCCACGAGCAGTACTTC
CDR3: CASSQSPFRRGRAHEQYF

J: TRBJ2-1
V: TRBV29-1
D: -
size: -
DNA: TGCAGCACTGGGGCACTTTCCTACAATGAGCAGTTCTTC
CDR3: CSTGALSYNEQFF

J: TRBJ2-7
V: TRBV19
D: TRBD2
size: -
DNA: TGTGCCAGTAGTCCTAGCGGGTCATACGAGCAGTACTTC
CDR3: CASSPSGSYEQYF

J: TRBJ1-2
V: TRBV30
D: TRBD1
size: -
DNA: TGTGCCTGGAGGACAGGGGGCTATGGCTACACCTTC
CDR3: CAWRTGGYGYTF

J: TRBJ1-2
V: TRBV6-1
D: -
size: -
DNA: TGTGCCAGCAGTGACTTGTGGCACACCTTC
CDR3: CASSDLWHTF

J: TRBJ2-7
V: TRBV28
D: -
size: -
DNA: TGTGCCAGCAGCGGACGGACCTACGAGCAGTACTTC
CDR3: CASSGRTYEQYF

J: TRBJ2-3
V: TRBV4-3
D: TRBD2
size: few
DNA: TGCGCCAGCAGCCAAGAGACCTCTAGCGGGAGGTATGCTAGCACAGATACGCAGTATTTT
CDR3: CASSQETSSGRYASTDTQYF

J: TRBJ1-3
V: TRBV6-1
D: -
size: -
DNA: TGTGCCAGCAGTGACATCAGTCCCAACTCTGGAAACACCATATATTTT
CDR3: CASSDISPNSGNTIYF

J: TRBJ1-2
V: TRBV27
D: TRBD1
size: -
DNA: TGTGCCAGCAGTTCAGCAGGGGGCGGGTATGGCTACACCTTC
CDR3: CASSSAGGGYGYTF

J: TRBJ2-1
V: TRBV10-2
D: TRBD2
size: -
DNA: TGCGCCAGCAGTGACCCTAGCGGGGCCCTCAATGAGCAGTTCTTC
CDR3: CASSDPSGALNEQFF

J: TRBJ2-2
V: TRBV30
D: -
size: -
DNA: TGTGCCTGGAATTCCCAGGGGACCGGGGAGCTGTTTTTT
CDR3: CAWNSQGTGELFF

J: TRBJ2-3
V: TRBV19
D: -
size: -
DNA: TGTGCCAGTATGCATACCGTCACAGATACGCAGTATTTT
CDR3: CASMHTVTDTQYF

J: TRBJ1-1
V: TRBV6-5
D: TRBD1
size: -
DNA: TGTGCCAGCAGTTACAGGACAGGGGGCAGGACTGAAGCTTTCTTT
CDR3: CASSYRTGGRTEAFF

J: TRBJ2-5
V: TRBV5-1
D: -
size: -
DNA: TGCGCCAGCAGCTGGAAGGGCCGACAAGAGACCCAGTACTTC
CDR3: CASSWKGRQETQYF

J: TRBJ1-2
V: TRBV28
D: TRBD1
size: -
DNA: TGTGCCAGCAGTCTCGCCGGGACAGGGTATGGCTACACCTTC
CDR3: CASSLAGTGYGYTF

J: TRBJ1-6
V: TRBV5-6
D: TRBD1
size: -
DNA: TGTGCCAGCAGCTTGGGCAGGGGGCTTAATTCACCCCTCCACTTT
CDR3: CASSLGRGLNSPLHF

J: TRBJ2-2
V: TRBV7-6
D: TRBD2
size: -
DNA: TGTGCCAGCAGCTTAGGGGTTTTCGGGAGGGTCAACACCGGGGAGCTGTTTTTT
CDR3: CASSLGVFGRVNTGELFF

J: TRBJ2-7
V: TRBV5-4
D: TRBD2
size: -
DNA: TGTGCCAGCAGTTCGGGGTCGCCTAGCGGGAGCCCCTACGAGCAGTACTTC
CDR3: CASSSGSPSGSPYEQYF

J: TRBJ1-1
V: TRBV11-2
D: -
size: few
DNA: TGTGCCAGCAGCCGTGTCCCGGAGGCAGACACGAACACTGAAGCTTTCTTT
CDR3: CASSRVPEADTNTEAFF

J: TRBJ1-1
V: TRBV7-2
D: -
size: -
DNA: TGTGCCAGCAGTCAGACGGGGAACACTGAAGCTTTCTTT
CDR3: CASSQTGNTEAFF

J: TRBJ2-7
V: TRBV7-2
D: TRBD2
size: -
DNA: TGTGCCAGCAGCTTAAGGACTAGCGGATCCTACGAGCAGTACTTC
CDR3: CASSLRTSGSYEQYF